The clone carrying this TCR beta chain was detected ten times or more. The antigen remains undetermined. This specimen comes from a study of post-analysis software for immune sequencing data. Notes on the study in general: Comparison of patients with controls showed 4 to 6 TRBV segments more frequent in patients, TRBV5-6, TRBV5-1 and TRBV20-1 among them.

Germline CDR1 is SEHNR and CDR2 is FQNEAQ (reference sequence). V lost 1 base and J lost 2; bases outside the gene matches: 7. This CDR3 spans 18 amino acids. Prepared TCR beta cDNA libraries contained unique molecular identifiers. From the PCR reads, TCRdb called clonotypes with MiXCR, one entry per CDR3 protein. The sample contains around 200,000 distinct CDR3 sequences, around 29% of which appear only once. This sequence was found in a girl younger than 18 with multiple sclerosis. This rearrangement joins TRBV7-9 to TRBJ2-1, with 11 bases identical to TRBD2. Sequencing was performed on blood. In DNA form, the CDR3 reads TGTGCCAGCAGCTTAGTAACTAGCGGGGGCCGACCCTACAATGAGCAGTTCTTC. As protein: CASSLVTSGGRPYNEQFF.